This T cell receptor (beta chain) was profiled in a study of blood T cells in healthy people across ages. The study, taken as a whole, reports: Both naive CD4+ cell counts and diversity were greater in long-lived donors than in aged donors. Measured against age, TCR beta diversity per million T cells decreased in a roughly linear manner.

This clonotype showed up just a few times. Its antigen is unknown. From germline, CDR1 is MDHEN and CDR2 SYDVKM. The CDR3 consists of 15 residues. After removal of 7 bases from V and 5 bases from J, the junction contained 12 bases not matched to a gene. Sample-barcoded 5' priming and a J-beta primer mix drove a second PCR of 7 to 11 cycles. From the 5' RACE reads, TCRdb called clonotypes with MiXCR, one entry per CDR3 protein. The sample has about 640,000 distinct CDR3 sequences; roughly two fifths are singletons. Total RNA was extracted at no less than 5.5 micrograms per sample. The chain carries TRBV28 and TRBJ2-5; 8 bases agree with TRBD1. The sequenced material came from blood. The sequence was collected from a man older than 75 in good health. The CDR3 DNA reads as TGTGCCAGCAACCTAGGACAGGGTTTATGGGAGACCCAGTACTTC. This translates into CASNLGQGLWETQYF.